One TCR beta chain is described in this entry. The antigen is not known. A second PCR of 7 to 11 cycles used a sample-barcoded 5' primer and a J-beta primer mix. TCRdb re-derived calls from the 5' RACE reads in MiXCR, one entry per CDR3 protein. Counted here are around 850,000 distinct CDR3 sequences, about 36% occurring once; the ten biggest clones make up around 13%. No fewer than 5.5 micrograms of total RNA were isolated from every sample. This sample stems from a study of blood T cells in healthy people across ages. Study conclusions and caveats: Diversity of TCR beta per million T cells declined in a roughly linear way with age.

The sequenced material came from blood. This clonotype originated in a man between 18 and 29 years old in good health.

As DNA, the CDR3 is TGTGCCAGCAGTCCGGGGACTAGCGGTAAAAACATTCAGTACTTC. This encodes CASSPGTSGKNIQYF. The J gene is TRBJ2-4, the V gene TRBV27; 11 bases fit TRBD2. Looked up from germline, CDR1 is MNHEY and CDR2 is SMNVEV (reference sequence). The CDR3 runs to 15 residues. The V and J ends lost 5 bases and 4 bases, in that order; junction bases with no gene match: 4.